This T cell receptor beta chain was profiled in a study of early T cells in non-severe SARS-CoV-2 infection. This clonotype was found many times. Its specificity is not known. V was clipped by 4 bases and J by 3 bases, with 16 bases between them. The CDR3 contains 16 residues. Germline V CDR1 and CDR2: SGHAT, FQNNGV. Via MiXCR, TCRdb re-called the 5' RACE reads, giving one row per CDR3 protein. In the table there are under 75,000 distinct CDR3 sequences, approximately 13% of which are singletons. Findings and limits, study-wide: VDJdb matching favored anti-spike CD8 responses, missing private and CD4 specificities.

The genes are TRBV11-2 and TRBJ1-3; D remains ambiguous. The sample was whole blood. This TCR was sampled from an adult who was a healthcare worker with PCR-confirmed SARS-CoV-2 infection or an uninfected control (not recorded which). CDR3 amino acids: CASSSGVWFDGNTIYF. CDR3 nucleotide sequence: TGTGCCAGCAGCTCCGGTGTGTGGTTCGATGGAAACACCATATATTTT.